This is a list of T cell receptor beta chains from one sample in a study of T cell responses to AZD1222 COVID-19 vaccine. TCRdb keeps only in-frame clones here, not all; method: immunoSEQ multiplex PCR. Of over 110,000 clones listed, about nine tenths are singletons. The material was peripheral blood, obtained 28 days after the second AZD1222 dose. These TCRs come from an adult who received the AZD1222 COVID-19 vaccine. CDR3s include the opening cysteine and the closing phenylalanine or tryptophan.

J: TRBJ2-7; V: TRBV18; CDR3: CASSPRQPPNEQYF
J: TRBJ1-3; V: TRBV11-2; CDR3: CASTHPSGNTIYF
J: TRBJ1-6; V: TRBV19; CDR3: CASTNPGWSSPLHF
J: TRBJ1-5; V: TRBV3-1/TRBV3-2; CDR3: CASSGTGEAQHF
J: TRBJ1-1; V: TRBV30; CDR3: CAWSIWGSMNTEAFF
J: TRBJ1-6; V: TRBV5-1; CDR3: CASSPGQGNSPLHF
J: TRBJ1-5; V: TRBV4-2; CDR3: CASSRQGTPPQPQHF
J: TRBJ2-2; V: TRBV3-1/TRBV3-2; CDR3: CASSQGKASGKNTGELFF
J: TRBJ1-5; V: TRBV6-6; CDR3: CASMGALLGNQPQHF
J: TRBJ1-2; V: TRBV19; CDR3: CASTPAGQGRSNYGYTF
J: TRBJ2-1; V: TRBV6-2/TRBV6-3; CDR3: CASSGTVDYNEQFF
J: TRBJ1-1; V: TRBV7-8; CDR3: CASIRVPRTEAFF
J: TRBJ1-5; V: TRBV18; CDR3: CASSHGTDQPQHF
J: TRBJ1-1; V: TRBV28; CDR3: CASSIPGGMAEAFF
J: TRBJ2-1; V: TRBV5-1; CDR3: CASSLRGQGWFF
J: TRBJ1-4; V: TRBV14; CDR3: CASSRLKGDSRGKLFF
J: TRBJ1-6; V: TRBV28; CDR3: CASSRGRTSSYNSPLHF
J: TRBJ1-5; V: TRBV6-6; CDR3: CASNGQGHSQPQHF
J: TRBJ2-3; V: TRBV3-1/TRBV3-2; CDR3: CASSQDISLTADTQYF
J: TRBJ2-2; V: TRBV29-1; CDR3: CSVEVSWAGDTGELFF
J: TRBJ2-1; V: TRBV5-1; CDR3: CASSWGLAGGAYNEQFF
J: TRBJ2-1; V: TRBV7-7; CDR3: CASSLGTSGGSNEQFF
J: TRBJ2-3; V: TRBV7-6; CDR3: CASSLDLGGTDTQYF
J: TRBJ1-5; V: TRBV28; CDR3: CASSLIGGNQPQHF
J: TRBJ2-5; V: TRBV5-6; CDR3: CASSSGVAQYF
J: TRBJ1-5; V: TRBV19; CDR3: CASSISPYSNQPQHF
J: TRBJ2-1; V: TRBV3-1/TRBV3-2; CDR3: CASSQKQGRMAYNEQFF
J: TRBJ1-3; V: TRBV18; CDR3: CASSLRDRVSGNTIYF
J: TRBJ2-5; V: TRBV10-3; CDR3: CAIKEGSVQETQYF
J: TRBJ2-2; V: TRBV9; CDR3: CASSVATMAGGLTGELFF
J: TRBJ2-5; V: TRBV21-1; CDR3: CASSKIPCGRGRRETQYF
J: TRBJ2-5; V: TRBV27; CDR3: CASSLSRGSIQETQYF
J: TRBJ1-2; V: TRBV21-1; CDR3: CASSNSRGRSVGYTF
J: TRBJ2-3; V: TRBV13; CDR3: CASSLGVAGVADTQYF
J: TRBJ1-6; V: TRBV11-2; CDR3: CASSSSVSYNSPLHF
J: TRBJ1-5; V: TRBV19; CDR3: CASSRTGSNQPQHF
J: TRBJ2-2; V: TRBV7-8; CDR3: CASSMTSGGFANTGELFF
J: TRBJ2-5; V: TRBV19; CDR3: CASSTSGSGETQYF
J: TRBJ1-3; V: TRBV29-1; CDR3: CSVVPANSGNTIYF
J: TRBJ2-3; V: TRBV3-1/TRBV3-2; CDR3: CVSSQYGSTDTQYF
J: TRBJ2-1; V: TRBV24-1; CDR3: CATRSGLGDNEQFF
J: TRBJ1-2; V: TRBV4-3; CDR3: CASSPRGLYGYTF